The subject of this entry is one T cell receptor beta chain. The CDR3 loop spans 14 amino acids. Germline V gene sequence: CDR1 MNHNS, CDR2 SASEGT. V was clipped by 7 bases and J by 7 bases; unmatched bases: 7. This record comes from a study of T cells in Graves' hyperthyroidism and ophthalmopathy. Amplification of TCR beta CDR3 regions used RNA as the template. The study used the HTBI primer set for a first-round RT-PCR of the TCR CDR3. Each CDR3 protein is one row after TCRdb ran MiXCR on the multiplex PCR reads. The sample records roughly 700,000 distinct CDR3 sequences, 15% to 20% being singletons.

The chain is built from TRBV6-1 and TRBJ2-1; TRBD1 aligns across 10 bases. Sample: blood. The sequence was collected from a man between 45 and 60 years old with Graves' hyperthyroidism. The CDR3 DNA reads as TGTGCCAGCACCCGGGACAGGGGTCAAAATGAGCAGTTCTTC. It encodes CASTRDRGQNEQFF.